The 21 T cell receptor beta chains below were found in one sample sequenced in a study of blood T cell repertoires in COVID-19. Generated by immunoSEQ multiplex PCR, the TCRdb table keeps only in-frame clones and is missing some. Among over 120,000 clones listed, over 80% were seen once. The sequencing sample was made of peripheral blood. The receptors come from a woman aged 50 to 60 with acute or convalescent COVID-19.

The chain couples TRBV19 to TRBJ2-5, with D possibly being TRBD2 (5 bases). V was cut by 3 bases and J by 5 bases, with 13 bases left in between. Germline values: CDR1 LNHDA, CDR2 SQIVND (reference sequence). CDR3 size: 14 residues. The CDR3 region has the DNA TGTGCCAGTAGTATCGGACTTAGCGTGGAGACCCAGTACTTC. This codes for CASSIGLSVETQYF.

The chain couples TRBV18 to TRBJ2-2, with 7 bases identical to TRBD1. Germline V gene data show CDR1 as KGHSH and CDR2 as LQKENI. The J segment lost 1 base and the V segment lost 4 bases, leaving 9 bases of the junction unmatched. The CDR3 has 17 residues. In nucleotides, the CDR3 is TGTGCCAGCTCACTGAACCTCAGGGGGATGAACACCGGGGAGCTGTTTTTT. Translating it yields CASSLNLRGMNTGELFF.

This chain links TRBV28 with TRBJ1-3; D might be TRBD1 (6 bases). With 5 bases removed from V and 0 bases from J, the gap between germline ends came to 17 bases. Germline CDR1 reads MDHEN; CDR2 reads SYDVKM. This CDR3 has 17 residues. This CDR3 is CASSRIQGRLSGNTIYF. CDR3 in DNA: TGTGCCAGCAGTCGGATACAGGGAAGACTCTCTGGAAACACCATATATTTT.

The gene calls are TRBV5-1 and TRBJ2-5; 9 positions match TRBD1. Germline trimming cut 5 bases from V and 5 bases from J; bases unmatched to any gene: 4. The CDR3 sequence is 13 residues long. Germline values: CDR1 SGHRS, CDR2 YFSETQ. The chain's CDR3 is CASRIQGAETQYF. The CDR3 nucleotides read TGCGCCAGCAGGATACAGGGGGCTGAGACCCAGTACTTC.

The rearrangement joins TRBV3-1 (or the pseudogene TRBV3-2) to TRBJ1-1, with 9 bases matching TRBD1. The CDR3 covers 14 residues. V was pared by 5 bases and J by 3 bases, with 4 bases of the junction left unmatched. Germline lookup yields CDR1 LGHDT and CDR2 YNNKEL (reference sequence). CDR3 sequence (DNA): TGTGCCAGCAGCTTCCGGGACAGGGACACTGAAGCTTTCTTT. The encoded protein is CASSFRDRDTEAFF.

DNA of the CDR3: TGTGCCAGCAGCTTGAGACCATCAAGAGGGAGGGAGACCCAGTACTTC. Protein sequence: CASSLRPSRGRETQYF. This rearrangement joins TRBV5-8 to TRBJ2-5; maybe TRBD2 (6 bases). The CDR3 has 16 residues. V lost 1 base to trimming and J lost 5 bases, with 18 bases between them. Looked up from germline, CDR1 is SGHTS and CDR2 is YDEGEE.

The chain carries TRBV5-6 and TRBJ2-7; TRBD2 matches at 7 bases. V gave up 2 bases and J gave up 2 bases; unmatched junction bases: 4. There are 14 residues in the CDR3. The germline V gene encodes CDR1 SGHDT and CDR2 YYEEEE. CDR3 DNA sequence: TGTGCCAGCAGCTTACTAGCGAACCCCTACGAGCAGTACTTC. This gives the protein CASSLLANPYEQYF.

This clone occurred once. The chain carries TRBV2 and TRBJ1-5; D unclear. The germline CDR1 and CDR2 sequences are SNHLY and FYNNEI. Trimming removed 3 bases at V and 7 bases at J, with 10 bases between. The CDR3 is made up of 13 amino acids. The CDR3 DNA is TGTGCCAGCAGTGAGAACGAGAAACAGCCCCAGCATTTT. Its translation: CASSENEKQPQHF.

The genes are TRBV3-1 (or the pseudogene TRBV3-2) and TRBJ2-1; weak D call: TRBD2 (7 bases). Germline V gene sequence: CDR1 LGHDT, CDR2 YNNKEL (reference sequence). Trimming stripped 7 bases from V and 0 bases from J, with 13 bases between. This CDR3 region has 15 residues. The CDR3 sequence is CASTPGGSSYNEQFF. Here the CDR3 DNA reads TGTGCCAGCACCCCGGGGGGCAGCTCCTACAATGAGCAGTTCTTC.

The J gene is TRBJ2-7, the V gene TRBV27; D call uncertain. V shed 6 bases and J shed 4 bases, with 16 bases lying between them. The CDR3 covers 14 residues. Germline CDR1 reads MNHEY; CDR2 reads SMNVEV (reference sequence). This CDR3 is CASRFYLEAYEQYF. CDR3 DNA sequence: TGTGCCAGCAGGTTTTACCTAGAGGCTTACGAGCAGTACTTC.

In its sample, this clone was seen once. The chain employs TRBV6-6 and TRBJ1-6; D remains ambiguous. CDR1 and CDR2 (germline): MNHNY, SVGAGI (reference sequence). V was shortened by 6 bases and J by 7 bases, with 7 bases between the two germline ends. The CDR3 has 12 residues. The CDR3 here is CASSDGNSPLHF. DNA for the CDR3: TGTGCCAGCAGCGACGGGAATTCACCCCTCCACTTT.

CDR3 sequence (DNA): TGTGCCAGCAGGGGACTAGCGGGAGATGGTGAGCAGTTCTTC. It encodes CASRGLAGDGEQFF. V gene TRBV6-4 combines with J gene TRBJ2-1, with 14 nucleotides matching TRBD2. Trimming at V came to 6 bases and at J to 9 bases, leaving 4 bases not matched to a gene. Germline V CDR1 and CDR2: MRHNA, SNTAGT. The CDR3 sequence is 14 residues long.

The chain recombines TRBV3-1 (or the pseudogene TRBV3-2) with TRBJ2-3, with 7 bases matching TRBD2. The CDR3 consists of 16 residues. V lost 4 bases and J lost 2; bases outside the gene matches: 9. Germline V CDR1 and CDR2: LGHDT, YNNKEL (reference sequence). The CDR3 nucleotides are TGTGCCAGCAGCCCGTCTTCGCGGGGGACCACAGATACGCAGTATTTT. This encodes CASSPSSRGTTDTQYF.

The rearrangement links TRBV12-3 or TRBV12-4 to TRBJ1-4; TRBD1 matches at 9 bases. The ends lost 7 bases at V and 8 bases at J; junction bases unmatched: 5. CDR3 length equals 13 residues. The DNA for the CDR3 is TGTGCCAGCACCAGGGGACAGGGCGAAAAACTGTTTTTT. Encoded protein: CASTRGQGEKLFF.

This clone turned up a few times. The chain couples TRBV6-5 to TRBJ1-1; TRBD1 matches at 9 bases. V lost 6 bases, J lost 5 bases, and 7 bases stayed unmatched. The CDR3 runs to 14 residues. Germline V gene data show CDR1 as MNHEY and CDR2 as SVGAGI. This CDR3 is CASSPGTGRTEAFF. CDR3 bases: TGTGCCAGCAGCCCCGGGACAGGGCGGACTGAAGCTTTCTTT.

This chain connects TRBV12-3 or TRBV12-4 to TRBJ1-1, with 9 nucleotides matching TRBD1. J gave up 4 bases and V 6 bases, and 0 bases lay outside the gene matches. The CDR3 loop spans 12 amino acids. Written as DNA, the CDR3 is TGTGCCAGCAGACAGGGGGCCACTGAAGCTTTCTTT. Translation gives CASRQGATEAFF.

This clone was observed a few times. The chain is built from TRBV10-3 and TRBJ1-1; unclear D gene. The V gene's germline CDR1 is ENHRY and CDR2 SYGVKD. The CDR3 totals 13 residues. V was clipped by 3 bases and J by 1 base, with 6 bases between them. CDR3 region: CAISDTTNTEAFF. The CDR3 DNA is TGTGCCATCAGTGATACTACGAACACTGAAGCTTTCTTT.

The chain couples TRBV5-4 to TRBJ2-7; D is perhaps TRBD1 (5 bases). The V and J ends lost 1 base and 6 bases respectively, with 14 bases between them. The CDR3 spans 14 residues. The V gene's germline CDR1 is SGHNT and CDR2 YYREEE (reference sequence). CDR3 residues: CASSLRQGSVEQYF. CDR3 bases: TGTGCCAGCAGCTTGAGGCAGGGAAGTGTCGAGCAGTACTTC. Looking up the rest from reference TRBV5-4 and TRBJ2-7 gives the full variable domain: ETGVTQSPTHLIKTRGQQVTLRCSSQSGHNTVSWYQQALGQGPQFIFQYYREEENGRGNFPPRFSGLQFPNYSSELNVNALELDDSALYLCASSLRQGSVEQYFGPGTRLTVT.

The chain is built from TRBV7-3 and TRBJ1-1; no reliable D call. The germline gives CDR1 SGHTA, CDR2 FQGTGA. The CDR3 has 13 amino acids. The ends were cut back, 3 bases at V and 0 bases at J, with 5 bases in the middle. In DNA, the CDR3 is TGTGCCAGCAGCTTGGAGCTGAACACTGAAGCTTTCTTT. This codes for CASSLELNTEAFF.

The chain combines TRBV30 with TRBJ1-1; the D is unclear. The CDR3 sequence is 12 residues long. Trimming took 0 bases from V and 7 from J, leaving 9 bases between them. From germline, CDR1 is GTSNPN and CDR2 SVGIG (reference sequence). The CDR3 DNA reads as TGTGCCTGGAGTGTCTACAGTCTTGAAGCTTTCTTT. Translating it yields CAWSVYSLEAFF.

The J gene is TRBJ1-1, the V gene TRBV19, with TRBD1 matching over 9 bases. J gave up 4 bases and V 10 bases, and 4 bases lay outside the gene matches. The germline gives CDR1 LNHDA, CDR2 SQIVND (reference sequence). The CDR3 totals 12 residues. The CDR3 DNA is TGTGCCACCTCGGACAGGGGCACTGAAGCTTTCTTT. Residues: CATSDRGTEAFF.